This T cell receptor beta chain came from a study of shared clonotypes between healthy human individuals. This clone appeared once. Germline-derived CDR1 and CDR2 are SGDLS and YYNGEE. The ends were cut back, 0 bases at V and 0 bases at J, with 10 bases in the middle. The CDR3 runs to 16 residues. Using immunoSEQ multiplex PCR, the repertoire was profiled, and TCRdb retains in-frame clones only, with some absent. The table records 2 million to 3 million clones, 80% to 95% of them present only once. A CD45RA+ naive subset and a CD45RA-negative memory subset were split from CD4+ cells. This clonotype was sampled from a man younger than 30 in good health. Some clones in this sample may be carry-over from other donors' samples. The rearrangement joins TRBV9 to TRBJ1-3; D remains unclear. Material: naive CD4+ T cells from PBMCs. Sample subset: CD45RA+ positively selected. The CDR3 is CASSVAHPDSGNTIYF. CDR3 sequence (DNA): TGTGCCAGCAGCGTAGCCCACCCTGACTCTGGAAACACCATATATTTT.